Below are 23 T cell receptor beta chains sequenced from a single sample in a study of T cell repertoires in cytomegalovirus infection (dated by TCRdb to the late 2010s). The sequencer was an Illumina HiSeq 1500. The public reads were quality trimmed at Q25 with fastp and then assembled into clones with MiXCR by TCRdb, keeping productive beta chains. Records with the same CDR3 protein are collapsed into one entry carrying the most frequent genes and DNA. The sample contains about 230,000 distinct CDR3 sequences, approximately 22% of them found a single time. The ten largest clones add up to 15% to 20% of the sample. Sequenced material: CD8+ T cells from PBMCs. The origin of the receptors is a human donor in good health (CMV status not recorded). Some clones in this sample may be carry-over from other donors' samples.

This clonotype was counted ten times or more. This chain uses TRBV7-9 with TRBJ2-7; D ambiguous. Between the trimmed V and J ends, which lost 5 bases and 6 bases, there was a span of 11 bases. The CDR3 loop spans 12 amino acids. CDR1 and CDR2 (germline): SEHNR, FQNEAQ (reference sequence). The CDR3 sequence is CASSPRGSEQYF. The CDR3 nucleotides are TGTGCCAGCAGCCCCCGAGGATCCGAGCAGTACTTC.

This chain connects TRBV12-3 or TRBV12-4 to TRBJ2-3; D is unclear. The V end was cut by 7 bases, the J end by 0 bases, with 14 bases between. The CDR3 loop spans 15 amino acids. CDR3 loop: CASKVQISSTDTQYF. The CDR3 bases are TGTGCCAGCAAGGTCCAGATCTCTAGCACAGATACGCAGTATTTT.

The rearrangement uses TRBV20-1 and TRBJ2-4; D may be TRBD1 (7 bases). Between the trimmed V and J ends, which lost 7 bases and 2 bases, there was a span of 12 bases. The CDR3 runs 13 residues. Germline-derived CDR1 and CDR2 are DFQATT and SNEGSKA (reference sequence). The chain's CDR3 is CSDAGQSKNIQYF. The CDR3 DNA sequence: TGCAGTGACGCGGGACAGTCCAAAAACATTCAGTACTTC.

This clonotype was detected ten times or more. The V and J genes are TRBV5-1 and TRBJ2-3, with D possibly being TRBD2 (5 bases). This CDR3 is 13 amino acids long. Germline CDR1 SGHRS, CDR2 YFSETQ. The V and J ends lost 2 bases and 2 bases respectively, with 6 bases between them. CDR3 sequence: CASSLADTDTQYF. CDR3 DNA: TGCGCCAGCAGCTTAGCGGACACAGATACGCAGTATTTT.

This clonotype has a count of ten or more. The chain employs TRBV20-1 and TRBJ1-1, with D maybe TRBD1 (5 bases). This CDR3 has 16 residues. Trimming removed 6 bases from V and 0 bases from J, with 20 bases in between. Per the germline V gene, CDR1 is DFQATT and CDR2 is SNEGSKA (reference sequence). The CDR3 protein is CSARIVGGYLNTEAFF. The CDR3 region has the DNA TGCAGTGCACGCATCGTCGGGGGGTATTTGAACACTGAAGCTTTCTTT.

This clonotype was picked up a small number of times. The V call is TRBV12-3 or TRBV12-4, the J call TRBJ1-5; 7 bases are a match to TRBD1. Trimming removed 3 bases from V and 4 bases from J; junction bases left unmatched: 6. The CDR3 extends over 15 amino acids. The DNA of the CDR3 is TGTGCCAGCAGTTTTGGGACAGACCTTAATCAGCCCCAGCATTTT. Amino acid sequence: CASSFGTDLNQPQHF.

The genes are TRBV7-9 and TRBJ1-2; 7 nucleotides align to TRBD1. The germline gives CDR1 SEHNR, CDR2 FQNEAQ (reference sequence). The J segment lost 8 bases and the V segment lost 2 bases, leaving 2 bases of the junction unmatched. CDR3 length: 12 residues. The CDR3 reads CASSLTGVGYTF. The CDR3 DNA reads TGTGCCAGCAGCTTAACAGGGGTCGGCTACACCTTC. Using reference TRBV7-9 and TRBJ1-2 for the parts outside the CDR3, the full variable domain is DTGVSQNPRHKITKRGQNVTFRCDPISEHNRLYWYRQTLGQGPEFLTYFQNEAQLEKSRLLSDRFSAERPKGSFSTLEIQRTEQGDSAMYLCASSLTGVGYTFGSGTRLTVV.

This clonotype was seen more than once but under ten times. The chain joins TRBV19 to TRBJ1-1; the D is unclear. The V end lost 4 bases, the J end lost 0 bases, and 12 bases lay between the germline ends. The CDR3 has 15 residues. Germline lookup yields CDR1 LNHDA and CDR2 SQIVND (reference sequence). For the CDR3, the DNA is TGTGCCAGTAGTACCGTGGAATCCATGAACACTGAAGCTTTCTTT. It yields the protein CASSTVESMNTEAFF.

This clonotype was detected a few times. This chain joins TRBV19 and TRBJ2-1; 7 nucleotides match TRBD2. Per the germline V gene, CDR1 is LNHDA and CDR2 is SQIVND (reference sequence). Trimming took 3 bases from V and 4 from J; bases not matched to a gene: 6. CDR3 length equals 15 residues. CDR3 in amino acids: CASSMTGGGYNEQFF. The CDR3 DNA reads TGTGCCAGTAGTATGACGGGGGGAGGGTACAATGAGCAGTTCTTC.

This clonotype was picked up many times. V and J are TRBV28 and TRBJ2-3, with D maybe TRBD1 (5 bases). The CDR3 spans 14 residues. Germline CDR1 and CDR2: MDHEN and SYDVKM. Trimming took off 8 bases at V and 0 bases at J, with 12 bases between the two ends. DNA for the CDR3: TGTGCCAGCGGAACACAGGCTAGCACAGATACGCAGTATTTT. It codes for CASGTQASTDTQYF. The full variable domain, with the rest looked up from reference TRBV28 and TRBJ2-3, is DVKVTQSSRYLVKRTGEKVFLECVQDMDHENMFWYRQDPGLGLRLIYFSYDVKMKEKGDIPEGYSVSREKKERFSLILESASTNQTSMYLCASGTQASTDTQYFGPGTRLTVL.

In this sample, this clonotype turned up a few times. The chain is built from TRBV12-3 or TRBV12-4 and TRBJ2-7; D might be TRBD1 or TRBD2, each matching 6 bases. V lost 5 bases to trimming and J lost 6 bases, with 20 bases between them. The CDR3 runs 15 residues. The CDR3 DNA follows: TGTGCCAGCAGTCCCTACGCCCGGGGGCCCCTCGAGCAGTACTTC. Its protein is CASSPYARGPLEQYF.

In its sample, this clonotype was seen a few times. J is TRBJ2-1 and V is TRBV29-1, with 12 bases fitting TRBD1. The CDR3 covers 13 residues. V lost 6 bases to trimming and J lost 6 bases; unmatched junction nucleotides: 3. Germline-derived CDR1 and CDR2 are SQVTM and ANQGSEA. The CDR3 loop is CSVGTGGSNEQFF. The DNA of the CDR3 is TGCAGCGTGGGGACAGGGGGCTCCAATGAGCAGTTCTTC.

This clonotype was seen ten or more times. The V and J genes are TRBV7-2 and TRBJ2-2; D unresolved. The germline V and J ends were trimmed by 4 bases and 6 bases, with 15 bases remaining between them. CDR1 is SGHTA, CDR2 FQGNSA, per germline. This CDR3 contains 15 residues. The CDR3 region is CASSSGPGGAGELFF. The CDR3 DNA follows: TGTGCCAGCAGCTCCGGACCGGGTGGGGCCGGGGAGCTGTTTTTT.

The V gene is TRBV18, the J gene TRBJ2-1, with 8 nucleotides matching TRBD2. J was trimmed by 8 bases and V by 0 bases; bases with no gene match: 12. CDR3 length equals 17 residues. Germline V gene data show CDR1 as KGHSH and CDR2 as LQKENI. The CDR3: CASSPPGRGGFFDEQFF. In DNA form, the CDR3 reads TGTGCCAGCTCACCACCGGGCCGCGGGGGGTTTTTTGATGAGCAGTTCTTC.

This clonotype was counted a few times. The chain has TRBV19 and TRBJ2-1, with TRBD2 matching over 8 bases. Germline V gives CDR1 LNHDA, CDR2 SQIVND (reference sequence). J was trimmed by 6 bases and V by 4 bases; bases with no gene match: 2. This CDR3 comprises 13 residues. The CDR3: CASSSLAGNEQFF. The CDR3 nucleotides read TGTGCCAGTAGTAGCCTAGCGGGCAATGAGCAGTTCTTC.

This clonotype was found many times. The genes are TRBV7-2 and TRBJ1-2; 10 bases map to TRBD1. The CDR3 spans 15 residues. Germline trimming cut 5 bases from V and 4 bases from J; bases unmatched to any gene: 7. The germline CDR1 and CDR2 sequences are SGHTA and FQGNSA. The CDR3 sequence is CASSTRDRGVYGYTF. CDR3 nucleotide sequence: TGTGCCAGCAGCACCCGGGACAGGGGTGTCTATGGCTACACCTTC.

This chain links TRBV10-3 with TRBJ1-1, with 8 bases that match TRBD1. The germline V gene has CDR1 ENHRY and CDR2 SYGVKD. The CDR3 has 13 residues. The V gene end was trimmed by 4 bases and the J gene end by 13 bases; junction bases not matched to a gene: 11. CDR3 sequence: CAISAGTGDEGFF. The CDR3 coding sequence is TGTGCCATCAGTGCCGGGACAGGTGATGAGGGTTTCTTT.

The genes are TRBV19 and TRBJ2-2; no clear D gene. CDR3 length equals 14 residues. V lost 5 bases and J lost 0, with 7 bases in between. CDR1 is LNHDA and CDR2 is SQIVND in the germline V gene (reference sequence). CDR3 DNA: TGTGCCAGTAGTGTCCCGACGAACACCGGGGAGCTGTTTTTT. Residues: CASSVPTNTGELFF.

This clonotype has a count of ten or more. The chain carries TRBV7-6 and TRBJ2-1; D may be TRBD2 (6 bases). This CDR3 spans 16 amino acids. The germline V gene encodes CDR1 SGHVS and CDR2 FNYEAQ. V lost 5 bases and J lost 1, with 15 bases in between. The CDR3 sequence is CASSPSAGPSYNEQFF. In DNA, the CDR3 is TGTGCCAGCAGCCCATCGGCGGGACCATCCTACAATGAGCAGTTCTTC.

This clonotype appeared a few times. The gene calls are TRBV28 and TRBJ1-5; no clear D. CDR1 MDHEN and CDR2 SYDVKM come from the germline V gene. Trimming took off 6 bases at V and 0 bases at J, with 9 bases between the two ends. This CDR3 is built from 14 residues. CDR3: CASSWLYSNQPQHF. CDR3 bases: TGTGCCAGCAGCTGGTTGTATAGCAATCAGCCCCAGCATTTT.

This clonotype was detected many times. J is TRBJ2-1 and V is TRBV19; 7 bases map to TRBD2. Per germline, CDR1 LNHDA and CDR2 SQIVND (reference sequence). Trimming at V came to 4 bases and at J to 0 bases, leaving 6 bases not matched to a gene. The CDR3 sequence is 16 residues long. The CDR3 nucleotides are TGTGCCAGTAGTACCCTAGCGGACTACTCCTACAATGAGCAGTTCTTC. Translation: CASSTLADYSYNEQFF.

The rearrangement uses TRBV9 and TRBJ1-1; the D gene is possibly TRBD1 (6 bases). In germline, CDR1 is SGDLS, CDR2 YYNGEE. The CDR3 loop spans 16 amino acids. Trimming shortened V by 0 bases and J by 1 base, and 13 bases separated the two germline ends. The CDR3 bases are TGTGCCAGCAGCGTAGTGGACAGCCAGTCGAACACTGAAGCTTTCTTT. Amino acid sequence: CASSVVDSQSNTEAFF.

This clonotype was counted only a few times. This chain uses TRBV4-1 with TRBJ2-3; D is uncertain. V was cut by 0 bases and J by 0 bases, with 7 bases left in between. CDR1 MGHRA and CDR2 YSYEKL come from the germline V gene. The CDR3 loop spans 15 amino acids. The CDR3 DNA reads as TGCGCCAGCAGCCAAGAGGATGAAAGCACAGATACGCAGTATTTT. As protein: CASSQEDESTDTQYF.